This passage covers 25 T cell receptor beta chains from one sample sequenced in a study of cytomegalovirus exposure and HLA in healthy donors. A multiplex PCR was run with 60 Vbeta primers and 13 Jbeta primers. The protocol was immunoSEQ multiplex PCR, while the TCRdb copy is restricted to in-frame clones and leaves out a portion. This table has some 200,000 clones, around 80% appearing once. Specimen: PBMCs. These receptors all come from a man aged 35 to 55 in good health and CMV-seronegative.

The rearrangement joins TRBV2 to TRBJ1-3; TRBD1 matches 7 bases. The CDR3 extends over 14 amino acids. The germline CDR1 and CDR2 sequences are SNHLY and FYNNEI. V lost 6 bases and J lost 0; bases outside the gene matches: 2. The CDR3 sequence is CASRGQFSGNTIYF. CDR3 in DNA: TGTGCCAGCAGGGGACAGTTCTCTGGAAACACCATATATTTT.

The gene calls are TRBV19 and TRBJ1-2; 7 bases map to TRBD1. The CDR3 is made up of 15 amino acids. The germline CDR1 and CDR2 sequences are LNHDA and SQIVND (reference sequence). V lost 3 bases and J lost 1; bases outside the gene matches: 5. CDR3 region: CASSIKGAVNYGYTF. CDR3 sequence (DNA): TGTGCCAGTAGTATCAAGGGGGCCGTTAACTATGGCTACACCTTC. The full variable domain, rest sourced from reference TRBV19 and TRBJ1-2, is DGGITQSPKYLFRKEGQNVTLSCEQNLNHDAMYWYRQDPGQGLRLIYYSQIVNDFQKGDIAEGYSVSREKKESFPLTVTSAQKNPTAFYLCASSIKGAVNYGYTFGSGTRLTVV.

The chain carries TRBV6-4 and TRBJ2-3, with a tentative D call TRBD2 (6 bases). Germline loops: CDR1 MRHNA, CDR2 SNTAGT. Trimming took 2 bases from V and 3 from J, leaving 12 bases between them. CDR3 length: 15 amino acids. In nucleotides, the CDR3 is TGTGCCAGCAGTGACCAAGCGGGTAGTACAGATACGCAGTATTTT. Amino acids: CASSDQAGSTDTQYF.

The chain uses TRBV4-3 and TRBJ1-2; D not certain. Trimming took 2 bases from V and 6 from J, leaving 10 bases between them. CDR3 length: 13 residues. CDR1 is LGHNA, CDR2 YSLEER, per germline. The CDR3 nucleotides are TGCGCCAGCAGCCAACGGGGATTGGATGGCTACACCTTC. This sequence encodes CASSQRGLDGYTF.

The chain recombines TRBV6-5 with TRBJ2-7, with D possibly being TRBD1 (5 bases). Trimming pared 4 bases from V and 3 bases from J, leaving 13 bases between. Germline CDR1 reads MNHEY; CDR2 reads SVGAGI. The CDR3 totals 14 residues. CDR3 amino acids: CASSFGHGNYEQYF. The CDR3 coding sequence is TGTGCCAGCAGTTTTGGACATGGGAACTACGAGCAGTACTTC.

This CDR3 is CASSLARKQETQYF. CDR3 nucleotides: TGTGCCAGCAGCTTGGCGAGAAAACAAGAGACCCAGTACTTC. The V gene is TRBV5-4, the J gene TRBJ2-5; D is unclear. CDR3 length: 14 residues. V lost 0 bases to trimming and J lost 2 bases, with 8 bases between them. Germline assignment: CDR1 SGHNT and CDR2 YYREEE (reference sequence).

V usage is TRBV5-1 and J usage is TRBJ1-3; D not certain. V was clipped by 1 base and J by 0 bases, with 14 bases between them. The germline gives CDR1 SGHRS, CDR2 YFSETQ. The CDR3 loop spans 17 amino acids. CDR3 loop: CASSLSRLGSSGNTIYF. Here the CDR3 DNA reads TGCGCCAGCAGCTTGTCCAGGTTAGGATCCTCTGGAAACACCATATATTTT.

The DNA for the CDR3 is TGTGCCTTTGGTACGGGCGGGAGAACTTACGAGCAGTACTTC. It encodes CAFGTGGRTYEQYF. The genes are TRBV30 and TRBJ2-7, with 7 positions matching TRBD2. The CDR3 sequence is 14 residues long. The V gene end was trimmed by 7 bases and the J gene end by 4 bases; junction bases not matched to a gene: 13. Germline V lookup: CDR1 GTSNPN, CDR2 SVGIG (reference sequence). The full variable domain, completed using reference TRBV30 and TRBJ2-7, is SQTIHQWPATLVQPVGSPLSLECTVEGTSNPNLYWYRQAAGRGLQLLFYSVGIGQISSEVPQNLSASRPQDRQFILSSKKLLLSDSGFYLCAFGTGGRTYEQYFGPGTRLTVT.

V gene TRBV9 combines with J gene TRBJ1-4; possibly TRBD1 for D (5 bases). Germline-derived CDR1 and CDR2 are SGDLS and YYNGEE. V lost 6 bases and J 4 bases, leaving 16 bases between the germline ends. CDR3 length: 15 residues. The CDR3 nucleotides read TGTGCCAGCACCCCCGGGGGGATGGGTAATGAAAAACTGTTTTTT. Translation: CASTPGGMGNEKLFF.

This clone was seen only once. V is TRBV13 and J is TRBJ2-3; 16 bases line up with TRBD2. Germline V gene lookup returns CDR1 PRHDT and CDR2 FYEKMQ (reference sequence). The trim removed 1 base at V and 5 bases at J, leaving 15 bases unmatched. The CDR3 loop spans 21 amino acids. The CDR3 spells CASSLDRDKGLAGGIEDTQYF. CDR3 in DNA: TGTGCCAGCAGCTTAGACAGGGACAAGGGACTAGCGGGGGGGATAGAAGATACGCAGTATTTT.

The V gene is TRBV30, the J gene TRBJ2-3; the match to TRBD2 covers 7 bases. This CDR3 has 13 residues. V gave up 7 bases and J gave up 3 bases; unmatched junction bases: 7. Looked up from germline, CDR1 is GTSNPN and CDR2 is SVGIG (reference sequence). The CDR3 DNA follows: TGTGCCTCGACTAGCAACCTGACAGATACGCAGTATTTT. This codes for CASTSNLTDTQYF.

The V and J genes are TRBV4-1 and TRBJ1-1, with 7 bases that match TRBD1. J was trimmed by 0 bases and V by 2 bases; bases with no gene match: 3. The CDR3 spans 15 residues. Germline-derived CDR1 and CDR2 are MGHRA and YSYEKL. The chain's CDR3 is CASSQSGQLNTEAFF. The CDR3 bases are TGCGCCAGCAGCCAATCGGGACAGCTGAACACTGAAGCTTTCTTT.

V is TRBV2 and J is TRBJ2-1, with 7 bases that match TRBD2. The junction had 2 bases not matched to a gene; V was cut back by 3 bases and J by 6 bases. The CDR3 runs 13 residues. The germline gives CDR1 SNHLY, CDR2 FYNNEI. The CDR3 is CASSDGGGNEQFF. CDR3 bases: TGTGCCAGCAGTGATGGGGGGGGCAATGAGCAGTTCTTC. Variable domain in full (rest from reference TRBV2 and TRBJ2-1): EPEVTQTPSHQVTQMGQEVILRCVPISNHLYFYWYRQILGQKVEFLVSFYNNEISEKSEIFDDQFSVERPDGSNFTLKIRSTKLEDSAMYFCASSDGGGNEQFFGPGTRLTVL.

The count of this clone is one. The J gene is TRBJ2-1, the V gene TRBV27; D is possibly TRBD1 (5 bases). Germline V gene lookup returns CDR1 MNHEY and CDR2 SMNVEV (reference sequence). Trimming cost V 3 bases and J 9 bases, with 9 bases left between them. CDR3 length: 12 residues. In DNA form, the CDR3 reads TGTGCCAGCAGTTTTCTGGGGCCTGAGCAGTTCTTC. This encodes CASSFLGPEQFF.

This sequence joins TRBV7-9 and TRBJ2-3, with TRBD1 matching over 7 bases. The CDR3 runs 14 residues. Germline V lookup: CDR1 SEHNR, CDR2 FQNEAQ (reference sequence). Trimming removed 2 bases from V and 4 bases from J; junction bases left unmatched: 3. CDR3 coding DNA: TGTGCCAGCAGCTTACGTCAGGGGGCAGATACGCAGTATTTT. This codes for CASSLRQGADTQYF. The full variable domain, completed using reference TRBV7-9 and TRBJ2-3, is DTGVSQNPRHKITKRGQNVTFRCDPISEHNRLYWYRQTLGQGPEFLTYFQNEAQLEKSRLLSDRFSAERPKGSFSTLEIQRTEQGDSAMYLCASSLRQGADTQYFGPGTRLTVL.

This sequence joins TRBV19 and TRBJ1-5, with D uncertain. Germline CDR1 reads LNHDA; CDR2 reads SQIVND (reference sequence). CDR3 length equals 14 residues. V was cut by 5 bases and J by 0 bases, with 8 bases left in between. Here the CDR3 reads CASSAQNSNQPQHF. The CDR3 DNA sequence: TGTGCCAGTAGTGCCCAGAATAGCAATCAGCCCCAGCATTTT.

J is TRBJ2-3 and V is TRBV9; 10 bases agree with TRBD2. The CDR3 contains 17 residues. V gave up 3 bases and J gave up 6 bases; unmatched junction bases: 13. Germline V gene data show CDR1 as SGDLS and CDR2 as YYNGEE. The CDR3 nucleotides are TGTGCCAGCAGCGCTCAGGGGGCAGCGGGGGGGTCCGATACGCAGTATTTT. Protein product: CASSAQGAAGGSDTQYF.

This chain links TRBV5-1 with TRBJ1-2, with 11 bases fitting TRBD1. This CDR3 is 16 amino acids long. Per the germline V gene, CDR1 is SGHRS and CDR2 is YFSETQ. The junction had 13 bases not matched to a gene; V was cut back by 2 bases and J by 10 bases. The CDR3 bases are TGCGCCAGCAGCTTAGGACCGGGACAGGGGGATGTGAACTACACCTTC. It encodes CASSLGPGQGDVNYTF.

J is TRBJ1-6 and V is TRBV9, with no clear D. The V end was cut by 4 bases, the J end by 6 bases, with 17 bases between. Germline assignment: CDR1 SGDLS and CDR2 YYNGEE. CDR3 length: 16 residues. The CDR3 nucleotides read TGTGCCAGCAGCCTAAGCCCCGGGGAGGGTAATTCACCCCTCCACTTT. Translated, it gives CASSLSPGEGNSPLHF.

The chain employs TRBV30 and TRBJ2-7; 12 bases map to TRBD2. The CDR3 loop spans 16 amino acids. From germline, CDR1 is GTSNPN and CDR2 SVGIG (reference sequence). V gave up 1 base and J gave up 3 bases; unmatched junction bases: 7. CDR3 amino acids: CAWSAIKTSGSYEQYF. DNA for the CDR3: TGTGCCTGGAGTGCTATTAAGACTAGCGGGAGCTACGAGCAGTACTTC.

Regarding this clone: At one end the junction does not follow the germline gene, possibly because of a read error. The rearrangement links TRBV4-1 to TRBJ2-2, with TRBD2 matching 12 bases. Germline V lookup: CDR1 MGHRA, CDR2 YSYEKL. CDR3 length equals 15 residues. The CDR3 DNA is TGCGCCAGCAGCCTCGGACTAGCGGGATCCGGGGGGCTGTTTTTT. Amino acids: CASSLGLAGSGGLFF.

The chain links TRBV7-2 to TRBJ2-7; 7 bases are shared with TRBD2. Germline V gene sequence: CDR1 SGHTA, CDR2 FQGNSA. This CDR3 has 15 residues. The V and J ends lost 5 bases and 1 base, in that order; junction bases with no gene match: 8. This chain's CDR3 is CASSRWASGSYEQYF. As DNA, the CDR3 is TGTGCCAGCAGCCGCTGGGCTAGCGGTTCCTACGAGCAGTACTTC.

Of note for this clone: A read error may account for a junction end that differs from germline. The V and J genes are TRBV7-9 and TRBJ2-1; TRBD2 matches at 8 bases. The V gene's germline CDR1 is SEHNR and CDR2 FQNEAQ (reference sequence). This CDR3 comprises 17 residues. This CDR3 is CSSSTNRGGRSYNEQFF. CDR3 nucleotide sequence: TGTTCCAGCAGCACTAACCGGGGGGGCCGATCCTACAATGAGCAGTTCTTC.

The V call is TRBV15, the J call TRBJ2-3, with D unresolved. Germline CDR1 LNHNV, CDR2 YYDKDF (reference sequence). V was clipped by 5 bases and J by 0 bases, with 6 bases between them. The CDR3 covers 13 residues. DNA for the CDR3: TGTGCCACCAGCCTTGTCAGCACAGATACGCAGTATTTT. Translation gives CATSLVSTDTQYF.

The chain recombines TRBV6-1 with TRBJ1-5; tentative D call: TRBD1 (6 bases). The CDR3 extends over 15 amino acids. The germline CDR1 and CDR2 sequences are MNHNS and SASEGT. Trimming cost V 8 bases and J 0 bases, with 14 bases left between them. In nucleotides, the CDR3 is TGTGCCAGCGGCCGGGACACCTATAGCAATCAGCCCCAGCATTTT. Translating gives CASGRDTYSNQPQHF.